These 14 T cell receptor beta chains share one sample of origin, sequenced in a study of CD8 T cells in Susac syndrome. The RNA input was about 0.5 to 1 ug, and it was reverse transcribed with random hexamers. TCRdb re-derived calls from the immunoSEQ multiplex PCR reads in MiXCR, one entry per CDR3 protein. The table has hundreds of thousands of distinct CDR3 sequences, around 95% seen once. Sequenced input: CD4+ T cells from PBMCs. These receptors were obtained from a human donor with multiple sclerosis.

A word on this clonotype: At one end, the junction sequence differs from germline, possibly due to a read error. CDR3 DNA: TGTGCCAGCAGCTTGATCAACAGTGAAGCTTTCTTT. Translating it yields CASSLINSEAFF. The chain couples TRBV5-6 to TRBJ1-1; D gene unclear. This CDR3 is built from 12 residues. CDR1 SGHDT and CDR2 YYEEEE come from the germline V gene. Together with reference TRBV5-6 and TRBJ1-1, the CDR3 gives the full variable domain: DAGVTQSPTHLIKTRGQQVTLRCSPKSGHDTVSWYQQALGQGPQFIFQYYEEEERQRGNFPDRFSGHQFPNYSSELNVNALLLGDSALYLCASSLINSEAFFGQGTRLTVV.

This clonotype came up a few times. This chain joins TRBV2 and TRBJ2-5; 10 nucleotides align to TRBD2. V gave up 6 bases and J gave up 5 bases; unmatched junction bases: 3. The CDR3 contains 13 residues. The germline V gene encodes CDR1 SNHLY and CDR2 FYNNEI. The CDR3 sequence: CASRLAGVETQYF. The CDR3 DNA reads TGTGCCAGCAGGCTAGCGGGGGTTGAGACCCAGTACTTC.

V and J are TRBV7-8 and TRBJ2-1; the D gene is possibly TRBD2 (5 bases). V dropped 3 bases and J dropped 16 bases, with 22 bases sitting between them. The CDR3 contains 14 residues. In germline, CDR1 is SGHVS, CDR2 FQNEAQ. The CDR3 protein is CASSFSEAALKPFF. DNA of the CDR3: TGTGCCAGCAGCTTCTCCGAAGCGGCCCTCAAACCTTTCTTC.

V is TRBV19 and J is TRBJ2-1; D remains ambiguous. Trimming removed 5 bases at V and 8 bases at J, with 16 bases between. The CDR3 runs 14 residues. CDR1 is LNHDA and CDR2 is SQIVND in the germline V gene (reference sequence). The CDR3 DNA follows: TGTGCCAGTAGTGGGATGGTTTGGTATTATGAGCAGTTCTTC. Encoded protein: CASSGMVWYYEQFF.

Written as DNA, the CDR3 is TGTGCCAGCAGCTCTAGCGGGGGGTTGTCCGGGGAGCTGTTTTTT. The encoded protein is CASSSSGGLSGELFF. The chain uses TRBV7-9 and TRBJ2-2; 11 bases fit TRBD2. Germline V gives CDR1 SEHNR, CDR2 FQNEAQ (reference sequence). This CDR3 spans 15 amino acids. The ends lost 4 bases at V and 6 bases at J; junction bases unmatched: 4.

The chain links TRBV7-9 to TRBJ2-5, with D perhaps given as TRBD1 or TRBD2 (5 bases each). The germline CDR1 and CDR2 sequences are SEHNR and FQNEAQ (reference sequence). The CDR3 extends over 15 amino acids. The germline V and J ends were trimmed by 3 bases and 7 bases, with 18 bases remaining between them. DNA of the CDR3: TGTGCCAGCAGCTTTTCTGGGGCCCCCCGGGGGACCCAGTACTTC. The encoded protein is CASSFSGAPRGTQYF.

This clonotype has a single count. V and J are TRBV15 and TRBJ2-6; 10 bases fit TRBD1. V gave up 1 base and J gave up 1 base; unmatched junction bases: 4. CDR3 size: 18 residues. Germline-derived CDR1 and CDR2 are LNHNV and YYDKDF (reference sequence). For the CDR3, the DNA is TGTGCCACCAGCAGAGGACAGGGGGCATTTTCTGGGGCCAACGTCCTGACTTTC. As protein: CATSRGQGAFSGANVLTF.

The rearrangement links TRBV5-6 to TRBJ2-3, with D perhaps matching TRBD1 or TRBD2 (5 bases each). The CDR3 has 17 amino acids. The germline V and J ends were trimmed by 3 bases and 3 bases, with 20 bases remaining between them. The germline gives CDR1 SGHDT, CDR2 YYEEEE. CDR3 nucleotide sequence: TGTGCCAGCAGCTCCCATGAGTTGGGGGAGTCGACAGATACGCAGTATTTT. As protein: CASSSHELGESTDTQYF.

V gene TRBV25-1 combines with J gene TRBJ2-7; D is unclear. Germline lookup yields CDR1 MGHDK and CDR2 SYGVNS. This CDR3 is 14 amino acids long. V lost 3 bases and J lost 7, with 16 bases in between. The CDR3 bases are TGTGCCAGCAGTGACCCAGTCGCCGTCGGGGAGCAGTACTTC. This sequence encodes CASSDPVAVGEQYF.

J is TRBJ1-4 and V is TRBV12-3 or TRBV12-4; 8 bases align to TRBD1. The CDR3 spans 13 residues. J lost 8 bases, V lost 7 bases, and 6 bases had no gene match. Here the CDR3 DNA reads TGTGCCAGCACCCTGACAGGGGCAGAAAAACTGTTTTTT. Encoded protein: CASTLTGAEKLFF.

The rearrangement uses TRBV4-2 and TRBJ1-4; the D gene is possibly TRBD1 (6 bases). Deletions cut 0 bases from V and 0 bases from J, with 17 bases between. The germline gives CDR1 LGHNA, CDR2 YNFKEQ. CDR3 length equals 19 residues. The CDR3 nucleotides are TGTGCCAGCAGCCAAGATCTTCGGACAGCAGATCCAACTAATGAAAAACTGTTTTTT. It yields the protein CASSQDLRTADPTNEKLFF.

The chain combines TRBV20-1 with TRBJ2-2; possible D gene TRBD1, 6 bases. The germline gives CDR1 DFQATT, CDR2 SNEGSKA (reference sequence). V dropped 0 bases and J dropped 1 base, with 9 bases sitting between them. This CDR3 spans 15 amino acids. The CDR3 DNA is TGCAGTGCTAGAGACGGACAGAAGAACACCGGGGAGCTGTTTTTT. This sequence encodes CSARDGQKNTGELFF.

V is TRBV6-1 and J is TRBJ2-5, with 7 bases that match TRBD2. The CDR3 runs 15 residues. The V segment lost 2 bases and the J segment 4 bases; nucleotides outside the gene matches: 7. Germline CDR1 and CDR2: MNHNS and SASEGT. The CDR3 coding sequence is TGTGCCAGCAGTGAAAATTGGGGGGGTAGAGAGACCCAGTACTTC. As protein: CASSENWGGRETQYF.

The J gene is TRBJ2-4, the V gene TRBV27; possible D gene TRBD2, 7 bases. This CDR3 is 17 amino acids long. Germline CDR1 reads MNHEY; CDR2 reads SMNVEV (reference sequence). The V gene lost 3 bases and the J gene lost 6 bases, with 21 bases spanning the gap. Here the CDR3 reads CASSLGGVGGLGNIQYF. The CDR3 bases are TGTGCCAGCAGTTTGGGGGGGGTGGGGGGGCTGGGAAACATTCAGTACTTC.